A single sample gave rise to the 7 T cell receptor beta chains below, sequenced in a study of sequential checkpoint blockade in melanoma. Produced via immunoSEQ multiplex PCR; TCRdb's table is partial and in-frame only. The sample holds around 19,000 clones, more than 25% seen once. Regarding treatment: randomized to nivolumab then ipilimumab (arm A) or the reverse (arm B). This material consisted of tumor tissue (inferred from file names), taken from a patient given nivolumab and ipilimumab in sequence. These receptors all stem from a human donor with melanoma.

The chain employs TRBV6-7 and TRBJ2-2; D is perhaps TRBD2 (5 bases). TRBV6-7 is an ORF, with its function uncertain. V gave up 8 bases and J gave up 7 bases, with 17 bases separating them. The CDR3 consists of 14 residues. The CDR3 coding sequence is TGTGCCAGCGTCGGGCCCGGGATTGGCGGGGAGCTGTTTTTT. Protein: CASVGPGIGGELFF.

This clone was seen only once. The chain employs TRBV29-1 and TRBJ2-3; TRBD2 matches 13 bases. Germline CDR1 SQVTM, CDR2 ANQGSEA. V lost 5 bases to trimming and J lost 2 bases; unmatched junction nucleotides: 4. The CDR3 consists of 15 residues. CDR3: CSVIGTSGTTDTQYF. CDR3 in DNA: TGCAGCGTTATCGGGACTAGCGGGACCACAGATACGCAGTATTTT.

The chain uses TRBV23-1 and TRBJ1-2; D might be TRBD1 (5 bases). TRBV23-1 is noted as an ORF with a role that remains uncertain. The CDR3 runs to 16 residues. V was pared by 6 bases and J by 4 bases, with 21 bases between. This chain's CDR3 is CASSQDGAQPFYGYTF. The CDR3, as DNA: TGCGCCAGCAGCCAAGATGGGGCACAGCCCTTCTATGGCTACACCTTC.

The sample holds a few counts of this clone. This sequence joins TRBV6-8 and TRBJ2-1; 9 nucleotides agree with TRBD2. Germline V gene lookup returns CDR1 MNHGY and CDR2 SAAAGT. CDR3 size: 15 residues. V lost 7 bases, J lost 0 bases, and 4 bases stayed unmatched. The CDR3 reads CASIVSGSSYNEQFF. CDR3 in DNA: TGTGCCAGCATCGTTAGCGGGAGCTCCTACAATGAGCAGTTCTTC.

In this sample, this clone turned up once. This chain uses TRBV19 with TRBJ2-1; 7 bases match TRBD1. CDR3 size: 16 residues. The V and J ends lost 4 bases and 4 bases, in that order; junction bases with no gene match: 10. In germline, CDR1 is LNHDA, CDR2 SQIVND (reference sequence). The CDR3 loop is CASSTMTGKQYNEQFF. CDR3 sequence (DNA): TGTGCCAGTAGTACCATGACAGGGAAGCAATACAATGAGCAGTTCTTC.

This clone was detected a few times. The chain is built from TRBV9 and TRBJ2-5, with 7 bases matching TRBD2. The ends lost 4 bases at V and 7 bases at J; junction bases unmatched: 13. The germline gives CDR1 SGDLS, CDR2 YYNGEE. The CDR3 is 15 amino acids. CDR3 DNA sequence: TGTGCCAGCAGCCTATCTACGGGGGGAGTGGGGACCCAGTACTTC. It codes for CASSLSTGGVGTQYF.

This clone came up a few times. This rearrangement joins TRBV28 to TRBJ2-5; tentative D call: TRBD2 (5 bases). V was trimmed by 3 bases and J by 7 bases, leaving 15 bases between them. The CDR3 is made up of 14 amino acids. Per germline, CDR1 MDHEN and CDR2 SYDVKM. CDR3 residues: CASSFFDVRGTQYF. The DNA for the CDR3 is TGTGCCAGCAGTTTTTTCGACGTTCGGGGGACCCAGTACTTC.